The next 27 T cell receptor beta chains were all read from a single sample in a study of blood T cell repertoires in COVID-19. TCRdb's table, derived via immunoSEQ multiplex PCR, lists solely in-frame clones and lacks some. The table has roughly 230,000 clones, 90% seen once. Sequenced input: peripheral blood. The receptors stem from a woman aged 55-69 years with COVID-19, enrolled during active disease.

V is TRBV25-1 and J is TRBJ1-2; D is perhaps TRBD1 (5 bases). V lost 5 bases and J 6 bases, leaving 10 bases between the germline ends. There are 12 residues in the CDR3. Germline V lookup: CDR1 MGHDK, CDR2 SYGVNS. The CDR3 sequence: CASSLGGNGYTF. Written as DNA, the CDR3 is TGTGCCAGCAGTCTCGGGGGAAATGGCTACACCTTC.

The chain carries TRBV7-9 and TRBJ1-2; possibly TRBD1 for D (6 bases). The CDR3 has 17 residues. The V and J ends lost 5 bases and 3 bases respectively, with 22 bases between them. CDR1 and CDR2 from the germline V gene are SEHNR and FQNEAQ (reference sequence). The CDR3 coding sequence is TGTGCCAGCAGCCACAGCCGAACAGGGATTATTGACTATGGCTACACCTTC. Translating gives CASSHSRTGIIDYGYTF.

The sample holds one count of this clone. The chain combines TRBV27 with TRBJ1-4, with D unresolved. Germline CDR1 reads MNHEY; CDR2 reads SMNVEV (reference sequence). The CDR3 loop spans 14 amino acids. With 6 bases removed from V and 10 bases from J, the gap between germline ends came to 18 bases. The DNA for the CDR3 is TGTGCCAGCAGCATGCGAGGGAACTCCGGAAAACTGTTTTTT. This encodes CASSMRGNSGKLFF.

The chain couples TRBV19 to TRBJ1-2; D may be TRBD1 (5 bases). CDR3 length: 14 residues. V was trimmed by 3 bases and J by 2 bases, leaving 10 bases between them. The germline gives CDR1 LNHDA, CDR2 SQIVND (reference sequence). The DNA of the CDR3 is TGTGCCAGTAGTATCGACAGTTCCAACTATGGCTACACCTTC. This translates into CASSIDSSNYGYTF.

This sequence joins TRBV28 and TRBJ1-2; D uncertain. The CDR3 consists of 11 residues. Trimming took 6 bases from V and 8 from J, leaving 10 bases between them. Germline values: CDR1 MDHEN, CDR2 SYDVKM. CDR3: CASSSKRGYTF. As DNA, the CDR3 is TGTGCCAGCAGCTCCAAGCGGGGCTACACCTTC.

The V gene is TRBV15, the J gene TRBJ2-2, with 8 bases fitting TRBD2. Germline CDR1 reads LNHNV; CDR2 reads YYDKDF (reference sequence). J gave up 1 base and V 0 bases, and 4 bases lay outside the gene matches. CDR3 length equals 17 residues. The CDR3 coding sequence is TGTGCCACCAGCAGAGATCGGCTAGCGGGGAACACCGGGGAGCTGTTTTTT. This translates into CATSRDRLAGNTGELFF.

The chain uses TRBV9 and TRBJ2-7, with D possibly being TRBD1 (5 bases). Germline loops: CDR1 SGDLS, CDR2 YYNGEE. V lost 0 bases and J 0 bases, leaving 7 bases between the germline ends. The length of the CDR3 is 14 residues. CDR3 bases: TGTGCCAGCAGCGTAGGGGGCAGCTCCTACGAGCAGTACTTC. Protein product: CASSVGGSSYEQYF.

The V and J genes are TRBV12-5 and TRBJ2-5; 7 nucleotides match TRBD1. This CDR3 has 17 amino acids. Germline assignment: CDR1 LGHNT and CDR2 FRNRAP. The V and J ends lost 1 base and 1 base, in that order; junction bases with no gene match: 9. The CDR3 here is CASGLGVPGQSQETQYF. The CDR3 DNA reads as TGTGCTAGTGGTTTGGGGGTCCCGGGACAGTCCCAAGAGACCCAGTACTTC.

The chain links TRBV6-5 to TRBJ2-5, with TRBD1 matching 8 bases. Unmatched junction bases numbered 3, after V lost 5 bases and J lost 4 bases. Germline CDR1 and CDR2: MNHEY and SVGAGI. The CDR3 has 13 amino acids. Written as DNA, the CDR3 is TGTGCCAGCAGTCGACAGGGGAGAGAGACCCAGTACTTC. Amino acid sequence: CASSRQGRETQYF.

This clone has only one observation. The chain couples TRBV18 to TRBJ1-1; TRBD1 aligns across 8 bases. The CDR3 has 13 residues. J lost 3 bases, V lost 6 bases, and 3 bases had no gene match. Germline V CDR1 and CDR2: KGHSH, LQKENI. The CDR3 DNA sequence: TGTGCCAGCTCGACAGGGGATGACACTGAAGCTTTCTTT. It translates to CASSTGDDTEAFF.

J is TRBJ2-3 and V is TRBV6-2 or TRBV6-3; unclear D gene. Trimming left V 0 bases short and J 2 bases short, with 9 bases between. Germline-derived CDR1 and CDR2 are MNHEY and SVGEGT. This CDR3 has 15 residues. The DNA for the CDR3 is TGTGCCAGCAGTTACTCGCGAAGCTTCACAGATACGCAGTATTTT. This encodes CASSYSRSFTDTQYF.

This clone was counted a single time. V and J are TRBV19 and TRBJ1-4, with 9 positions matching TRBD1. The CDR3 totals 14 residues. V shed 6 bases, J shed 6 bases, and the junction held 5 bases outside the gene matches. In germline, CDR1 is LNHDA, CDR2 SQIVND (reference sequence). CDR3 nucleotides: TGTGCCAGTAGCAAACAGGGGGCAGATGAAAAACTGTTTTTT. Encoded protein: CASSKQGADEKLFF.

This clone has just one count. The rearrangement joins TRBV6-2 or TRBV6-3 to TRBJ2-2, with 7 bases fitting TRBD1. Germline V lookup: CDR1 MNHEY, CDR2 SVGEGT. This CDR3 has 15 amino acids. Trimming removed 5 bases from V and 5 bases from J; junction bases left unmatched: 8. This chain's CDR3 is CASSRDRQGTGELFF. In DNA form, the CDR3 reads TGTGCCAGCAGTCGCGACCGACAGGGAACCGGGGAGCTGTTTTTT.

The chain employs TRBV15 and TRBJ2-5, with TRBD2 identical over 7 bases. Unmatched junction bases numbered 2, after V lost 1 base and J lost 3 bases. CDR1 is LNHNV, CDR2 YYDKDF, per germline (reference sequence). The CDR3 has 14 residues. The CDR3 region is CATSRGLAKETQYF. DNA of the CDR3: TGTGCCACCAGCAGAGGACTAGCAAAAGAGACCCAGTACTTC. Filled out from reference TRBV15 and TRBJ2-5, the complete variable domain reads DAMVIQNPRYQVTQFGKPVTLSCSQTLNHNVMYWYQQKSSQAPKLLFHYYDKDFNNEADTPDNFQSRRPNTSFCFLDIRSPGLGDTAMYLCATSRGLAKETQYFGPGTRLLVL.

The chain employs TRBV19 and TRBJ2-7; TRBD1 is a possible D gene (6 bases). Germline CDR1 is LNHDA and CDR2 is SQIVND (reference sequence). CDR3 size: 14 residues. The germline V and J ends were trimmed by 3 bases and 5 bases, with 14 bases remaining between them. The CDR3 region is CASSMRGRGNEQYF. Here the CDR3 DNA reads TGTGCCAGTAGTATGCGAGGTAGGGGGAACGAGCAGTACTTC.

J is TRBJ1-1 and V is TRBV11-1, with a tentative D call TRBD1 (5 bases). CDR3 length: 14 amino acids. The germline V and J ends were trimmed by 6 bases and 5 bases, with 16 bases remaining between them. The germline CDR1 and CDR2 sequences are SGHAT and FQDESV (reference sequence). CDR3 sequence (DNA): TGTGCCAGCAGGCCGTCCGGGGGGAGTACTGAAGCTTTCTTT. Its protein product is CASRPSGGSTEAFF.

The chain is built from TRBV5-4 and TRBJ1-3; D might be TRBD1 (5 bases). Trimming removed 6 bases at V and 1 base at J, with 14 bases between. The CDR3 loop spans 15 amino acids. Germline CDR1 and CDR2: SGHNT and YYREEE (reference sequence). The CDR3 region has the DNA TGTGCCAGCAACTCTGCCCCAGGGTCTGGAAACACCATATATTTT. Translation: CASNSAPGSGNTIYF.

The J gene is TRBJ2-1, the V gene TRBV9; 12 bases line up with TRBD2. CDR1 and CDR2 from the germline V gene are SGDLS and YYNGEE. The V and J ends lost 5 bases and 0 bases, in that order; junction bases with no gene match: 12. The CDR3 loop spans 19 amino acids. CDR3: CASSQPSGGGKSSYNEQFF. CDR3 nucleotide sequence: TGTGCCAGCAGTCAGCCTAGCGGGGGGGGCAAGAGCTCCTACAATGAGCAGTTCTTC.

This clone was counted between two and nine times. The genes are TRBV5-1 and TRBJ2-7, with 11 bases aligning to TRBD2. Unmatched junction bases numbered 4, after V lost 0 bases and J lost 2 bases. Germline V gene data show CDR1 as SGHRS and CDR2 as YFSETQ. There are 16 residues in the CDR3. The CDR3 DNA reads TGCGCCAGCAGCTTGGAGAGGGGACTAGCGGCCTACGAGCAGTACTTC. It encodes CASSLERGLAAYEQYF. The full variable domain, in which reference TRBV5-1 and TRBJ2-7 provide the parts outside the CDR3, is KAGVTQTPRYLIKTRGQQVTLSCSPISGHRSVSWYQQTPGQGLQFLFEYFSETQRNKGNFPGRFSGRQFSNSRSEMNVSTLELGDSALYLCASSLERGLAAYEQYFGPGTRLTVT.

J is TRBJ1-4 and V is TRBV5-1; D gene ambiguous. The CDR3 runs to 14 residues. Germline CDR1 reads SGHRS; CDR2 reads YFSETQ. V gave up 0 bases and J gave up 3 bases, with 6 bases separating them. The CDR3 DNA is TGCGCCAGCAGCTTGGGGCCTTCTAATGAAAAACTGTTTTTT. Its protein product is CASSLGPSNEKLFF. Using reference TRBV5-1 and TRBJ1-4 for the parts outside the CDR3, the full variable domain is KAGVTQTPRYLIKTRGQQVTLSCSPISGHRSVSWYQQTPGQGLQFLFEYFSETQRNKGNFPGRFSGRQFSNSRSEMNVSTLELGDSALYLCASSLGPSNEKLFFGSGTQLSVL.

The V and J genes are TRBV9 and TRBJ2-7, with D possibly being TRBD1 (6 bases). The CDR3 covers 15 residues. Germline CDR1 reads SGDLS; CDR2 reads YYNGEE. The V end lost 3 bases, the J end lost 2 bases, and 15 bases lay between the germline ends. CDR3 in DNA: TGTGCCAGCAGCGACCCGCAAGGGGGTACCTACGAGCAGTACTTC. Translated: CASSDPQGGTYEQYF.

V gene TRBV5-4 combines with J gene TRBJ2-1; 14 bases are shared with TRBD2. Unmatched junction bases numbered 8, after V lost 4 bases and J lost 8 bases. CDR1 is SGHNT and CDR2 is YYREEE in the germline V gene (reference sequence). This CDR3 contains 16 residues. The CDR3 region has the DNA TGTGCCAGCAGCCCTACGACTAGCGGGGGGGCCCATGAGCAGTTCTTC. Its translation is CASSPTTSGGAHEQFF.

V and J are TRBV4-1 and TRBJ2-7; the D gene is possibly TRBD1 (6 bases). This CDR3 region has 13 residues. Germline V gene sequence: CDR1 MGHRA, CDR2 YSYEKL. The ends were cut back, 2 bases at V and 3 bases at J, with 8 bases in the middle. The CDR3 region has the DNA TGCGCCAGCAGCCAAAGGGACAACTACGAGCAGTACTTC. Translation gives CASSQRDNYEQYF.

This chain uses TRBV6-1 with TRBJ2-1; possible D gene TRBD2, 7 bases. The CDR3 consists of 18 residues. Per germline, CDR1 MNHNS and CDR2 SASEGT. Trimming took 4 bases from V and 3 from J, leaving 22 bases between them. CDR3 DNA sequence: TGTGCCAGCAGTGCAAGGGGACTGGCGGGGGCCTTCTACAATGAGCAGTTCTTC. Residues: CASSARGLAGAFYNEQFF.

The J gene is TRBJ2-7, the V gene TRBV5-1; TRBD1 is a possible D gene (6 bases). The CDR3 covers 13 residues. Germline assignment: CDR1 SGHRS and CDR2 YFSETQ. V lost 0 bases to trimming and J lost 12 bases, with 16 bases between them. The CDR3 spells CASSLEGGHGSYF. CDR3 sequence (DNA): TGCGCCAGCAGCTTGGAAGGGGGTCATGGTTCGTACTTC.

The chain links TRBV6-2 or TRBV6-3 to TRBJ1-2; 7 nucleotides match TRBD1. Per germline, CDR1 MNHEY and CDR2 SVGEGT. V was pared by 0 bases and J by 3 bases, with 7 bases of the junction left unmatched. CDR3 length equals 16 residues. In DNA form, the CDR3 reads TGTGCCAGCAGTTACTCGTCAGGGACAGTTTACTATGGCTACACCTTC. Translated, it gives CASSYSSGTVYYGYTF.

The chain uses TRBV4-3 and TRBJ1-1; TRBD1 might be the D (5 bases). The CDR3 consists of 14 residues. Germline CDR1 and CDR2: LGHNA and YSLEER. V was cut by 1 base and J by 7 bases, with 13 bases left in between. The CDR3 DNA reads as TGCGCCAGCAGCCAAGCCCCAGGGTCGGGTGAAGCTTTCTTT. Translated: CASSQAPGSGEAFF.